This is a list of T cell receptor beta chains from one sample in a study of cytomegalovirus exposure and HLA in healthy donors. TCRdb keeps only in-frame clones here, not all; method: immunoSEQ multiplex PCR. Here the sample spans around 180,000 clones, 80% being singletons. Sequencing input: PBMCs. The receptor source for this set is a man aged 25 to 45 in good health and CMV-seropositive. Both conserved end residues are part of each CDR3. The D gene is left open where the match is weak. Size is omitted from some rows. Given values are once, few, many or a class for expanded clones.

CDR3aa,CDR3nt,d_gene,j_gene,abundance,v_gene
CASSPRDRGMGQYF,TGCGCCAGCAGCCCCCGGGACAGGGGGATGGGGCAGTACTTC,TRBD1,TRBJ2-7,few,TRBV4-1
CASSIAGGRETQYF,TGTGCCAGTAGTATAGCGGGAGGGAGAGAGACCCAGTACTTC,TRBD2,TRBJ2-5,once,TRBV19
CASSLSGTSYEQYF,TGTGCCAGCAGTTTATCGGGGACATCCTACGAGCAGTACTTC,-,TRBJ2-7,-,TRBV27
CASSQGVGEGYEQYF,TGTGCCAGCAGCCAAGGCGTAGGGGAGGGCTACGAGCAGTACTTC,TRBD2,TRBJ2-7,few,TRBV4-2
CASRDTMNTEAFF,TGTGCCAGCAGGGACACCATGAACACTGAAGCTTTCTTT,-,TRBJ1-1,-,TRBV2
CASRRETSDEKLFF,TGCGCCAGCAGGAGGGAGACCTCGGATGAAAAACTGTTTTTT,-,TRBJ1-4,once,TRBV5-1
CASSLLAGAGELFF,TGTGCCAGCAGTTTACTAGCGGGAGCTGGGGAGCTGTTTTTT,TRBD2,TRBJ2-2,-,TRBV27
CASSTGTGYEQYF,TGTGCCAGCAGCACCGGGACAGGCTACGAGCAGTACTTC,TRBD1,TRBJ2-7,-,TRBV7-8
CASSFNTDLPTYEQYF,TGTGCCAGCAGCTTCAACACGGACTTGCCCACCTACGAGCAGTACTTC,-,TRBJ2-7,-,TRBV7-9
CATSRDSGGGTEAFF,TGTGCCACCAGCAGGGATTCAGGGGGCGGCACTGAAGCTTTCTTT,TRBD1,TRBJ1-1,-,TRBV15
CASSRGPPGASLGYGYTF,TGTGCCAGCTCCCGGGGCCCGCCGGGAGCCTCCTTAGGGTATGGCTACACCTTC,-,TRBJ1-2,once,TRBV18
CASSPGQGRPLSNQPQHF,TGTGCCAGCAGCCCGGGACAGGGTAGGCCCTTAAGCAATCAGCCCCAGCATTTT,TRBD1,TRBJ1-5,-,TRBV7-8
CASSPGKDTQYF,TGCGCCAGCAGCCCAGGGAAGGATACGCAGTATTTT,-,TRBJ2-3,-,TRBV5-1
CASSFAAGGAGYGYTF,TGTGCCAGCAGCTTTGCGGCAGGGGGCGCCGGCTATGGCTACACCTTC,TRBD1,TRBJ1-2,once,TRBV5-4
CASSLRGRSTEAFF,TGTGCCAGCTCCCTCAGGGGGCGCAGCACTGAAGCTTTCTTT,TRBD1,TRBJ1-1,-,TRBV27
CASSQEFPGSLSGANVLTF,TGCGCCAGCAGCCAAGAATTTCCGGGATCCCTCTCTGGGGCCAACGTCCTGACTTTC,-,TRBJ2-6,-,TRBV4-1
CASTAIPGQITGELFF,TGTGCCAGCACCGCAATTCCGGGACAGATCACCGGGGAGCTGTTTTTT,TRBD1,TRBJ2-2,-,TRBV19
CASSYFREGSEQFF,TGTGCCAGCAGTTACTTCCGAGAGGGTAGTGAGCAGTTCTTC,-,TRBJ2-1,once,TRBV6-6
CASRPGPYSGNTIYF,TGCGCCAGCAGACCCGGTCCGTACTCTGGAAACACCATATATTTT,-,TRBJ1-3,-,TRBV4-1
CATSRDRGAQYF,TGTGCCACCAGCAGAGATCGCGGCGCCCAGTACTTC,-,TRBJ2-7,-,TRBV15
CASSQDRSGNYGYTF,TGCGCCAGCAGCCAAGATCGATCAGGGAACTATGGCTACACCTTC,-,TRBJ1-2,-,TRBV4-3
CARSLGAHEQYF,TGTGCCAGAAGCTTGGGGGCCCACGAGCAGTACTTC,-,TRBJ2-7,few,TRBV5-3
CASSSRVRSYNEQFF,TGTGCCAGCAGCTCCAGGGTACGCTCCTACAATGAGCAGTTCTTC,-,TRBJ2-1,-,TRBV7-6
CASRGQGIRGQPQHF,TGTGCCAGCAGGGGTCAGGGGATCCGGGGTCAGCCCCAGCATTTT,-,TRBJ1-5,-,TRBV2
CASSYEAGGLYEQYF,TGTGCCAGCAGTTATGAGGCAGGGGGGCTCTACGAGCAGTACTTC,-,TRBJ2-7,-,TRBV6-5
CASSGSWTGDEKLFF,TGTGCCAGCAGCGGGAGTTGGACAGGGGATGAAAAACTGTTTTTT,TRBD1,TRBJ1-4,-,TRBV14
CAWIKGTGESTEAFF,TGTGCCTGGATTAAAGGGACAGGGGAGAGCACTGAAGCTTTCTTT,TRBD1,TRBJ1-1,-,TRBV30
CASSPGHLNYGYTF,TGTGCCAGCTCCCCTGGACACCTTAACTATGGCTACACCTTC,-,TRBJ1-2,-,TRBV18
CASSLARGLAGTDTQYF,TGTGCCAGCAGCTTAGCCAGGGGACTAGCGGGCACAGATACGCAGTATTTT,TRBD2,TRBJ2-3,few,TRBV7-2
CASSGRRDRAYEQYF,TGTGCCAGTAGTGGACGCCGGGACAGGGCCTACGAGCAGTACTTC,TRBD1,TRBJ2-7,-,TRBV19
CASSLDSGTSGSTAPYEQYF,TGTGCCAGCAGCTTAGATTCGGGGACTAGCGGGAGTACTGCACCTTACGAGCAGTACTTC,TRBD2,TRBJ2-7,-,TRBV11-2
CASSVDSGSYNEQFF,TGTGCCAGCAGCGTGGACAGCGGCTCCTACAATGAGCAGTTCTTC,-,TRBJ2-1,-,TRBV9
CASSTTGGPGEKLFF,TGTGCCAGCAGCACCACAGGGGGCCCAGGGGAAAAACTGTTTTTT,TRBD1,TRBJ1-4,-,TRBV7-2
CASSQVGSRQRAFF,TGCGCCAGCAGCCAAGTCGGATCCAGACAAAGAGCTTTCTTT,-,TRBJ1-1,-,TRBV4-1
CSSSSPGTEAFF,TGTTCCAGCAGCTCCCCCGGCACTGAAGCTTTCTTT,-,TRBJ1-1,-,TRBV7-9
CASSYSPGKNEQFF,TGTGCCAGCAGTTACTCGCCAGGCAAAAATGAGCAGTTCTTC,-,TRBJ2-1,-,TRBV6-5
CASSPAGGQETQYF,TGCGCCAGCAGCCCAGCGGGCGGGCAAGAGACCCAGTACTTC,-,TRBJ2-5,once,TRBV5-1
CATSRGDFGRAADTQYF,TGTGCCACCAGCAGAGGGGATTTTGGGAGGGCCGCAGATACGCAGTATTTT,TRBD2,TRBJ2-3,-,TRBV15
CASSMTPGTSGSNEQFF,TGTGCCAGTAGTATGACCCCCGGGACTAGCGGGAGCAATGAGCAGTTCTTC,TRBD2,TRBJ2-1,-,TRBV19
CASSLQGMLAFF,TGTGCCAGCTCATTACAGGGGATGTTAGCTTTCTTT,TRBD1,TRBJ1-1,-,TRBV18
CASSQDYTGRIFYEQYF,TGCGCCAGCAGCCAAGACTATACAGGGCGAATTTTCTACGAGCAGTACTTC,-,TRBJ2-7,-,TRBV4-1
CASTRGAYNEQFF,TGTGCCAGCACCCGCGGGGCCTACAATGAGCAGTTCTTC,-,TRBJ2-1,few,TRBV6-5
CASSEALGGGLGNQPQHF,TGTGCCAGCAGTGAAGCGCTCGGGGGAGGGTTGGGCAATCAGCCCCAGCATTTT,-,TRBJ1-5,-,TRBV6-1